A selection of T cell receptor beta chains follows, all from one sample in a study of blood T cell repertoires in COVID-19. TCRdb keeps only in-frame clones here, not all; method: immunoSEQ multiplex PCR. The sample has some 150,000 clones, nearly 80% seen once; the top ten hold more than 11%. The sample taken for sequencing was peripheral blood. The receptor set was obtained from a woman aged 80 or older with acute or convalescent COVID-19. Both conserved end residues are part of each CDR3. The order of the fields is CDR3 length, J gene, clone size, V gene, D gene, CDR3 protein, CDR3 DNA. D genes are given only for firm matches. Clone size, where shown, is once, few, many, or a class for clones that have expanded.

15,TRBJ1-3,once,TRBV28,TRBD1,CASRDYRGRRNTIYF,TGTGCCAGCAGAGATTACAGGGGGCGGCGAAACACCATATATTTT
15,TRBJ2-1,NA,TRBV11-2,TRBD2,CASSLVGGLSNEQFF,TGTGCCAGCAGCTTAGTCGGGGGGTTGTCCAATGAGCAGTTCTTC
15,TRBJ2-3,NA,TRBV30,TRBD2,CAWSVAVGRRDTQYF,TGTGCCTGGAGTGTAGCTGTCGGGAGGCGAGATACGCAGTATTTT
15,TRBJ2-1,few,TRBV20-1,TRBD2,CSASPLAGGRNEQFF,TGCAGTGCTAGTCCTCTAGCGGGGGGGCGCAATGAGCAGTTCTTC
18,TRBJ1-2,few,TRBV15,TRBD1,CATSSAGRDRAMNYGYTF,TGTGCCACCAGCAGCGCGGGGAGGGACAGGGCTATGAACTATGGCTACACCTTC
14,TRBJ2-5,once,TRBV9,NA,CASSFRGRQETQYF,TGTGCCAGCAGCTTCCGGGGAAGACAAGAGACCCAGTACTTC
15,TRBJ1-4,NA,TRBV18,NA,CASSPPSGENEKLFF,TGTGCCAGCTCACCACCGTCGGGGGAGAATGAAAAACTGTTTTTT
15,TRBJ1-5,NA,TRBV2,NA,CATQEQGHSNQPQHF,TGTGCCACCCAAGAACAGGGACATAGCAATCAGCCCCAGCATTTT
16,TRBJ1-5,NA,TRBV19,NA,CASSDPPGLLNQPQHF,TGTGCCAGTAGTGATCCCCCGGGACTTCTCAATCAGCCCCAGCATTTT
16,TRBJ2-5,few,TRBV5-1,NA,CASSLFGGLLQETQYF,TGCGCCAGCAGCTTGTTTGGTGGTCTACTCCAAGAGACCCAGTACTTC
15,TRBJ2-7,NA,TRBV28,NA,CASSSPGLNSYEQYF,TGTGCCAGCAGTTCCCCTGGACTCAATTCCTACGAGCAGTACTTC
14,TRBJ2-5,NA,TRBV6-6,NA,CASRRVGLSETQYF,TGTGCCAGCAGGAGGGTTGGGCTATCGGAGACCCAGTACTTC
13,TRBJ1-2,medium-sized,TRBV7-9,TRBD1,CASSPTGGNGYTF,TGTGCCAGCAGCCCCACAGGGGGCAATGGCTACACCTTC
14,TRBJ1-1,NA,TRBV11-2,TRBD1,CASSTRTGATEAFF,TGTGCCAGCAGCACCCGGACAGGGGCCACTGAAGCTTTCTTT
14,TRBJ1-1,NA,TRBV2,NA,CASPVMEAGTEAFF,TGTGCCAGCCCCGTTATGGAGGCGGGCACTGAAGCTTTCTTT
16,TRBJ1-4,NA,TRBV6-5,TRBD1,CASSYSGTGGSGKLFF,TGTGCCAGCAGTTACTCAGGGACAGGGGGATCCGGAAAACTGTTTTTT
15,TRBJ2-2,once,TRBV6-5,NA,CASSYGGAGTGELFF,TGTGCCAGCAGTTACGGGGGGGCGGGCACCGGGGAGCTGTTTTTT
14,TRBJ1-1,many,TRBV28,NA,CASSAWGGLIEAFF,TGTGCCAGCAGCGCATGGGGGGGCCTTATTGAAGCTTTCTTT
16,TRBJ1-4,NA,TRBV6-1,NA,CASSGLGVGTNEKLFF,TGTGCCAGCAGTGGACTAGGAGTAGGAACTAATGAAAAACTGTTTTTT
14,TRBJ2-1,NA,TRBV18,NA,CASSQPTIRNEQFF,TGTGCCAGCTCCCAACCGACTATCCGCAATGAGCAGTTCTTC
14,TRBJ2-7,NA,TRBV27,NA,CASSSWRKTYEQYF,TGTGCCAGCAGTTCATGGCGGAAGACCTACGAGCAGTACTTC
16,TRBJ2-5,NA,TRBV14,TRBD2,CASSQDPAGGPGTQYF,TGTGCCAGCAGCCAAGATCCAGCGGGAGGACCCGGGACCCAGTACTTC
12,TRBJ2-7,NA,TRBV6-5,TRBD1,CASSLQGNEQYF,TGTGCCAGCAGTTTACAGGGGAACGAGCAGTACTTC
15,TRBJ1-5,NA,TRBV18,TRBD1,CASSSGQGMNQPQHF,TGTGCCAGCTCATCGGGACAGGGGATGAATCAGCCCCAGCATTTT
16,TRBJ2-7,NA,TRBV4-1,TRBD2,CASSQGMTSGRYEQYF,TGCGCCAGCAGCCAAGGGATGACTAGCGGACGATACGAGCAGTACTTC
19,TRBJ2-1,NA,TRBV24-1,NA,CATSDLRSNRGFSYNEQFF,TGTGCCACCAGTGATTTGCGAAGCAACCGCGGCTTCTCCTACAATGAGCAGTTCTTC
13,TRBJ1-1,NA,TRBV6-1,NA,CASSLTRNTEAFF,TGTGCCAGCAGTTTAACAAGGAACACTGAAGCTTTCTTT
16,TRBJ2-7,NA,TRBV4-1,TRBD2,CASSRRAREGTYEQYF,TGCGCCAGCAGCCGCAGAGCGCGGGAGGGCACCTACGAGCAGTACTTC
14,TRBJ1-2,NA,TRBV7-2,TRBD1,CASSNTGGAGGYTF,TGTGCCAGCAGCAACACAGGGGGCGCGGGTGGCTACACCTTC
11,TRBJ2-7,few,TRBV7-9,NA,CASSLTSEQYF,TGTGCCAGCAGCTTAACTTCCGAGCAGTACTTC
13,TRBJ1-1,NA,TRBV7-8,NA,CASSLGPGGQAFF,TGTGCCAGCAGCTTAGGCCCGGGAGGACAAGCTTTCTTT
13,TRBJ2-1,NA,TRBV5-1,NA,CASRQQEYNEQFF,TGCGCCAGCAGACAACAGGAATACAATGAGCAGTTCTTC
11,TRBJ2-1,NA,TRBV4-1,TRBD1,CASSQTGDQFF,TGCGCCAGCAGCCAGACAGGGGACCAGTTCTTC
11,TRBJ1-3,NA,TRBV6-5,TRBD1,CASGPTGAIYF,TGTGCCAGCGGACCGACAGGGGCCATATATTTT
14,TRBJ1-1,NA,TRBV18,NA,CASSPNSGAGEAFF,TGTGCCAGCTCACCAAACTCAGGGGCCGGTGAAGCTTTCTTT
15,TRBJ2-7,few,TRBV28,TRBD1,CASSNPDRVRYEQYF,TGTGCCAGCAGTAACCCGGACAGGGTAAGGTACGAGCAGTACTTC
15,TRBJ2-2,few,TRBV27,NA,CASRRDEQGTGELFF,TGTGCCAGCAGGCGGGACGAGCAGGGCACCGGGGAGCTGTTTTTT